The TCR beta chain under discussion was sequenced for a study of cytomegalovirus exposure and HLA in healthy donors. The PCR made use of 60 Vbeta and 13 Jbeta primers. The repertoire was sequenced with immunoSEQ multiplex PCR; TCRdb's copy has only in-frame clones and lacks some. The table records over 85,000 clones, roughly 78% of them present only once. Overall study results and limits: In the analysis, some V segments, TRBV6-2 and TRBV6-3 included, were excluded as indistinguishable. Most observed TCR sequences were rare, whereas some public TCRs were detected in many donors.

J lost 3 bases, V lost 3 bases, and 4 bases had no gene match. From germline, CDR1 is LNHNV and CDR2 YYDKDF (reference sequence). The CDR3 spans 15 residues. Comments on this clone: The antigen remains undetermined.

The source material was PBMCs. The V gene is TRBV15, the J gene TRBJ1-2; 10 nucleotides line up with TRBD1. The receptor was isolated from a woman in her twenties or thirties in good health and CMV-seronegative. The CDR3 DNA follows: TGTGCCACCAGCAGCTCCGGGACAGGGGACTATGGCTACACCTTC. It encodes CATSSSGTGDYGYTF.